The next 18 T cell receptor beta chains were all read from a single sample in a study of blood T cell repertoires in COVID-19. Some clones are missing from TCRdb's copy, which holds only in-frame ones; the method was immunoSEQ multiplex PCR. The sample shows 85,000 to 100,000 clones, about 91% of them seen only once. The sample comprised peripheral blood. These receptors all stem from a man over 45 with COVID-19, enrolled during active disease.

This clone was found a few times. CDR3 residues: CASSFQAAYEQYF. In nucleotides, the CDR3 is TGTGCCAGCAGCTTTCAGGCAGCCTACGAGCAGTACTTC. This chain connects TRBV5-4 to TRBJ2-7; D not certain. V lost 2 bases, J lost 2 bases, and 8 bases lay in between. Germline values: CDR1 SGHNT, CDR2 YYREEE (reference sequence). This CDR3 comprises 13 residues.

This chain uses TRBV15 with TRBJ2-7; 7 positions agree with TRBD2. Germline values: CDR1 LNHNV, CDR2 YYDKDF (reference sequence). The CDR3 is 15 amino acids. J gave up 2 bases and V 5 bases, and 9 bases lay outside the gene matches. CDR3 in DNA: TGTGCCACCAGCCCTCGTGATGGACTAGCCTACGAGCAGTACTTC. Translating gives CATSPRDGLAYEQYF.

This chain links TRBV27 with TRBJ1-1; unclear D gene. CDR3 length: 14 residues. Trimming took 2 bases from V and 3 from J, leaving 10 bases between them. From germline, CDR1 is MNHEY and CDR2 SMNVEV (reference sequence). CDR3 coding DNA: TGTGCCAGCAGTTTAAGATGGGAGTACACTGAAGCTTTCTTT. It yields the protein CASSLRWEYTEAFF.

This sequence joins TRBV6-1 and TRBJ1-4; the D gene is possibly TRBD1 (5 bases). From germline, CDR1 is MNHNS and CDR2 SASEGT. With 2 bases removed from V and 5 bases from J, the gap between germline ends came to 9 bases. The CDR3 extends over 14 amino acids. This CDR3 reads CASSEQSGNEKLFF. CDR3 coding DNA: TGTGCCAGCAGTGAACAATCAGGGAATGAAAAACTGTTTTTT.

The chain has TRBV19 and TRBJ1-6; D remains unclear. Germline values: CDR1 LNHDA, CDR2 SQIVND (reference sequence). V lost 7 bases, J lost 6 bases, and 16 bases lay in between. CDR3 size: 15 residues. CDR3 nucleotides: TGTGCCAGTACCTTTACCCGGGTCCCTAATTCACCCCTCCACTTT. The encoded protein is CASTFTRVPNSPLHF.

The V and J genes are TRBV9 and TRBJ1-5, with 7 bases matching TRBD1. This CDR3 comprises 14 residues. J gave up 3 bases and V 4 bases, and 4 bases lay outside the gene matches. CDR1 and CDR2 (germline): SGDLS, YYNGEE. The CDR3 is CASSPGQHNQPQHF. Here the CDR3 DNA reads TGTGCCAGCAGCCCGGGACAGCACAATCAGCCCCAGCATTTT. Based on the CDR3 plus reference TRBV9 and TRBJ1-5, the full variable domain is DSGVTQTPKHLITATGQRVTLRCSPRSGDLSVYWYQQSLDQGLQFLIQYYNGEERAKGNILERFSAQQFPDLHSELNLSSLELGDSALYFCASSPGQHNQPQHFGDGTRLSIL.

This chain links TRBV30 with TRBJ1-5; D is undetermined. Trimming stripped 5 bases from V and 6 bases from J, with 14 bases between. Germline values: CDR1 GTSNPN, CDR2 SVGIG (reference sequence). The CDR3 sequence is 13 residues long. The CDR3 sequence: CAWAAEVTQPQHF. The CDR3 DNA follows: TGTGCCTGGGCGGCAGAGGTTACTCAGCCCCAGCATTTT.

DNA of the CDR3: TGCGCCAGCAGCCAAGATTTGGGACAGAACACTGAAGCTTTCTTT. It specifies CASSQDLGQNTEAFF. This chain links TRBV4-1 with TRBJ1-1; a possible D gene is TRBD1 (6 bases). Germline V CDR1 and CDR2: MGHRA, YSYEKL. There are 15 residues in the CDR3. The V and J ends lost 0 bases and 1 base respectively, with 9 bases between them.

The V call is TRBV7-3, the J call TRBJ2-1; TRBD2 matches at 10 bases. Germline CDR1 is SGHTA and CDR2 is FQGTGA. This CDR3 has 15 residues. J lost 5 bases, V lost 3 bases, and 4 bases had no gene match. CDR3 loop: CASSFRSGGHNEQFF. As DNA, the CDR3 is TGTGCCAGCAGCTTCCGTAGCGGGGGGCACAATGAGCAGTTCTTC.

The chain uses TRBV7-3 and TRBJ2-1; D is possibly TRBD2 (6 bases). Trimming removed 2 bases from V and 1 base from J, with 12 bases in between. Germline-derived CDR1 and CDR2 are SGHTA and FQGTGA. The CDR3 contains 16 residues. This CDR3 reads CASSLRQGGSYNEQFF. Here the CDR3 DNA reads TGTGCCAGCAGCTTACGGCAGGGAGGTTCCTACAATGAGCAGTTCTTC.

The rearrangement uses TRBV9 and TRBJ2-1; D might be TRBD2 (5 bases). This CDR3 is built from 15 residues. Looked up from germline, CDR1 is SGDLS and CDR2 is YYNGEE. The V end lost 0 bases, the J end lost 0 bases, and 7 bases lay between the germline ends. In nucleotides, the CDR3 is TGTGCCAGCAGCGTAGTGGGGAGCTCCTACAATGAGCAGTTCTTC. Protein product: CASSVVGSSYNEQFF.

This sequence joins TRBV18 and TRBJ1-3, with 7 positions matching TRBD1. The V segment lost 5 bases and the J segment 0 bases; nucleotides outside the gene matches: 4. This CDR3 is built from 15 residues. The germline V gene encodes CDR1 KGHSH and CDR2 LQKENI. The CDR3 DNA follows: TGTGCCAGCTCAACTGACAGGGTCTCTGGAAACACCATATATTTT. This sequence encodes CASSTDRVSGNTIYF.

This sequence joins TRBV28 and TRBJ2-7, with 14 bases matching TRBD2. With 6 bases clipped from V and 5 bases from J, the junction kept 9 bases outside the gene matches. Germline CDR1 MDHEN, CDR2 SYDVKM. The CDR3 sequence is 16 residues long. The CDR3 region is CASRPLPGLAGDEQYF. The CDR3 DNA reads as TGTGCCAGCAGACCCCTGCCGGGACTAGCGGGGGACGAGCAGTACTTC.

The chain joins TRBV5-5 to TRBJ2-2; D may be TRBD1 (6 bases). CDR1 and CDR2 from the germline V gene are SGHKS and YYEKEE (reference sequence). This CDR3 region has 15 residues. The V end was cut by 0 bases, the J end by 7 bases, with 13 bases between. Written as DNA, the CDR3 is TGTGCCAGCAGCTTGGAGGGCAGGGGTGGCGGGGAGCTGTTTTTT. It is translated as CASSLEGRGGGELFF.

This clone has a single count. This chain uses TRBV5-8 with TRBJ2-3; 8 bases are shared with TRBD2. In germline, CDR1 is SGHTS, CDR2 YDEGEE. The V and J ends lost 2 bases and 1 base, in that order; junction bases with no gene match: 3. The CDR3 has 15 amino acids. CDR3 loop: CASSFRGLGTDTQYF. The CDR3 DNA sequence: TGTGCCAGCAGCTTCCGGGGACTAGGCACAGATACGCAGTATTTT.

The genes are TRBV28 and TRBJ1-5; 9 nucleotides align to TRBD1. This CDR3 region has 14 residues. Germline lookup yields CDR1 MDHEN and CDR2 SYDVKM. J gave up 6 bases and V 4 bases, and 4 bases lay outside the gene matches. The CDR3 nucleotides are TGTGCCAGCAGTTGGGACAGGGATGGTCAGCCCCAGCATTTT. Protein sequence: CASSWDRDGQPQHF.

The chain has TRBV3-1 (or the pseudogene TRBV3-2) and TRBJ2-7, with 8 bases identical to TRBD1. This CDR3 has 13 residues. After removal of 5 bases from V and 3 bases from J, the junction contained 3 bases not matched to a gene. Germline CDR1 and CDR2: LGHDT and YNNKEL (reference sequence). CDR3 coding DNA: TGTGCCAGCAGCGCCACAGGGGGCTACGAGCAGTACTTC. It translates to CASSATGGYEQYF.

The chain carries TRBV29-1 and TRBJ2-7, with 10 bases identical to TRBD1. The CDR3 length is 15 residues. J gave up 2 bases and V 6 bases, and 10 bases lay outside the gene matches. Germline CDR1 and CDR2: SQVTM and ANQGSEA. The DNA of the CDR3 is TGCAGCGTATCGCCGGGACAGGGGTTTACCTACGAGCAGTACTTC. It translates to CSVSPGQGFTYEQYF.